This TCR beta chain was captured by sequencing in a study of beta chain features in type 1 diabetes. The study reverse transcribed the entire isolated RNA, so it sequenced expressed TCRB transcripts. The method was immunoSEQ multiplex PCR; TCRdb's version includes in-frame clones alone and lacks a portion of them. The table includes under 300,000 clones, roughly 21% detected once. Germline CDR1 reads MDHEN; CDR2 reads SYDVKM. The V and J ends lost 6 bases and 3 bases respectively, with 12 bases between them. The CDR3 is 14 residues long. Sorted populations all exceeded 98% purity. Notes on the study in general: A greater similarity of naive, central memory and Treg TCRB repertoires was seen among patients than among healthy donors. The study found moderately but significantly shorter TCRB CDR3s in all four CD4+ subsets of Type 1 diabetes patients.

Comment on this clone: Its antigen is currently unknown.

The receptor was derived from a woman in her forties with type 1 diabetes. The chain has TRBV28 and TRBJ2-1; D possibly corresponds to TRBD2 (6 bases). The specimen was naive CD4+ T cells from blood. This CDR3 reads CASRDGGNYNEQFF. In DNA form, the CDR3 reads TGTGCCAGCAGGGACGGCGGGAACTACAATGAGCAGTTCTTC.